One sample yielded the 22 T cell receptor beta chains listed below, sequenced in a study of blood T cell repertoires in COVID-19. Some clones are missing from TCRdb's copy, which holds only in-frame ones; the method was immunoSEQ multiplex PCR. The table lists about 100,000 clones, 80% of them singletons. Sequencing was done on a sample of peripheral blood. The receptors here all came from an older man with active or convalescent COVID-19.

The chain employs TRBV20-1 and TRBJ2-5; D gene uncertain. The V end was cut by 7 bases, the J end by 0 bases, with 6 bases between. The CDR3 loop spans 11 amino acids. Germline CDR1 and CDR2: DFQATT and SNEGSKA (reference sequence). This chain's CDR3 is CSVEYQETQYF. CDR3 coding DNA: TGCAGTGTTGAGTACCAAGAGACCCAGTACTTC.

This chain uses TRBV24-1 with TRBJ2-1; D is possibly TRBD2 (5 bases). This CDR3 has 15 residues. The germline gives CDR1 KGHDR, CDR2 SFDVKD. V was cut by 1 base and J by 4 bases, with 10 bases left in between. The chain's CDR3 is CATSDFSGLYNEQFF. The CDR3 DNA is TGTGCCACCAGTGATTTTTCTGGACTTTACAATGAGCAGTTCTTC.

The J gene is TRBJ2-7, the V gene TRBV30; 8 positions match TRBD2. Per germline, CDR1 GTSNPN and CDR2 SVGIG (reference sequence). CDR3 size: 19 residues. J gave up 9 bases and V 1 base, and 26 bases lay outside the gene matches. DNA of the CDR3: TGTGCCTGGAGTGATGGCAGGGGTATCACGGGGGGGCCGCTCAGCGGGCAGTACTTC. This translates into CAWSDGRGITGGPLSGQYF.

This clone appeared a single time. This rearrangement joins TRBV6-4 to TRBJ2-7; the D is unclear. Looked up from germline, CDR1 is MRHNA and CDR2 is SNTAGT. The CDR3 loop spans 15 amino acids. V gave up 2 bases and J gave up 0 bases, with 11 bases separating them. The CDR3 DNA reads TGTGCCAGCAGTGACGCAGGTAGATCCTCCTACGAGCAGTACTTC. The encoded protein is CASSDAGRSSYEQYF.

This clone was seen a single time. The V gene is TRBV6-1, the J gene TRBJ1-5; D perhaps matches TRBD1 (6 bases). Germline-derived CDR1 and CDR2 are MNHNS and SASEGT. V lost 2 bases and J lost 2, with 16 bases in between. The CDR3 extends over 17 amino acids. The CDR3 sequence: CASSETGGRIGNQPQHF. Written as DNA, the CDR3 is TGTGCCAGCAGTGAAACCGGGGGGCGCATCGGCAATCAGCCCCAGCATTTT.

The chain has TRBV5-1 and TRBJ1-1; D gene uncertain. Germline V gives CDR1 SGHRS, CDR2 YFSETQ. The CDR3 loop spans 13 amino acids. Trimming took 0 bases from V and 3 from J, leaving 6 bases between them. The CDR3 bases are TGCGCCAGCAGCTTGGGCCAGTACACTGAAGCTTTCTTT. It translates to CASSLGQYTEAFF.

This clone was picked up one time. The CDR3 spells CSASEGRDTQYF. As DNA, the CDR3 is TGCAGCGCTAGCGAGGGGAGGGATACGCAGTATTTT. J is TRBJ2-3 and V is TRBV29-1; a weak D match, TRBD2 (6 bases). V was trimmed by 7 bases and J by 6 bases, leaving 14 bases between them. Germline lookup yields CDR1 SQVTM and CDR2 ANQGSEA. This CDR3 region has 12 residues.

This clone occurred once. CDR3 coding DNA: TGTGCCAGCAGTTACGGAGGGGACCACAATCAGCCCCAGCATTTT. Protein sequence: CASSYGGDHNQPQHF. This rearrangement joins TRBV6-5 to TRBJ1-5; D is perhaps TRBD1 (5 bases). The germline gives CDR1 MNHEY, CDR2 SVGAGI. The CDR3 covers 15 residues. Trimming left V 2 bases short and J 3 bases short, with 11 bases between.

DNA for the CDR3: TGTGCCAGCTCACCGGGACAATACTACGAGCAGTACTTC. Translated: CASSPGQYYEQYF. This chain joins TRBV18 and TRBJ2-7; possibly TRBD1 for D (6 bases). This CDR3 comprises 13 residues. V lost 3 bases, J lost 3 bases, and 9 bases lay in between. The V gene's germline CDR1 is KGHSH and CDR2 LQKENI.

V usage is TRBV5-6 and J usage is TRBJ2-1, with 7 bases identical to TRBD1. The CDR3 sequence is 12 residues long. V lost 1 base and J lost 14; bases outside the gene matches: 6. Germline lookup yields CDR1 SGHDT and CDR2 YYEEEE. The DNA for the CDR3 is TGTGCCAGCAGCTTGAACGGACAGGTGGAGTTCTTC. Its translation is CASSLNGQVEFF.

This clone has more than one count but fewer than ten. This chain links TRBV7-9 with TRBJ1-2; TRBD1 might be the D (5 bases). CDR1 is SEHNR and CDR2 is FQNEAQ in the germline V gene (reference sequence). Trimming shortened V by 4 bases and J by 2 bases, and 26 bases separated the two germline ends. The length of the CDR3 is 19 residues. CDR3 sequence reads: CASSWGQLREFGGNYGYTF. In DNA form, the CDR3 reads TGTGCCAGCAGCTGGGGCCAGCTCAGGGAATTCGGGGGAAACTATGGCTACACCTTC.

This sequence joins TRBV25-1 and TRBJ2-6; tentative D call: TRBD1 (5 bases). Looked up from germline, CDR1 is MGHDK and CDR2 is SYGVNS. The CDR3 covers 16 residues. Trimming removed 5 bases from V and 1 base from J, with 12 bases in between. CDR3: CASSHFQGSGANVLTF. CDR3 DNA sequence: TGTGCCAGCAGTCACTTTCAGGGTTCTGGGGCCAACGTCCTGACTTTC.

The CDR3 coding sequence is TGTGCCAGCAGCCAAGACCCGACAGCCGTTCCCGATGAGCAGTTCTTC. Protein product: CASSQDPTAVPDEQFF. The chain has TRBV3-1 (or the pseudogene TRBV3-2) and TRBJ2-1; D might be TRBD1 (5 bases). The V end was cut by 0 bases, the J end by 8 bases, with 17 bases between. Germline values: CDR1 LGHDT, CDR2 YNNKEL (reference sequence). The CDR3 loop spans 16 amino acids.

The table lists this clone with a count of one. This chain links TRBV25-1 with TRBJ1-1; possible D gene TRBD1, 6 bases. The CDR3 is 15 residues long. V was clipped by 2 bases and J by 4 bases, with 14 bases between them. Germline values: CDR1 MGHDK, CDR2 SYGVNS. The CDR3 reads CASSERGTAATEAFF. CDR3 sequence (DNA): TGTGCCAGCAGTGAAAGGGGGACGGCCGCCACTGAAGCTTTCTTT.

This clone was observed a few times. The chain joins TRBV10-2 to TRBJ2-2; 7 bases match TRBD2. The J segment lost 4 bases and the V segment lost 6 bases, leaving 14 bases of the junction unmatched. The CDR3 is made up of 17 amino acids. Looked up from germline, CDR1 is WSHSY and CDR2 is SAAADI. Written as DNA, the CDR3 is TGCGCCAGCAGGTCCGCGGGGGTGGGGACGGGCACCGGGGAGCTGTTTTTT. Protein product: CASRSAGVGTGTGELFF.

The rearrangement links TRBV6-1 to TRBJ2-3, with 7 bases aligning to TRBD2. V lost 2 bases and J lost 3; bases outside the gene matches: 5. This CDR3 has 15 amino acids. Per the germline V gene, CDR1 is MNHNS and CDR2 is SASEGT. The CDR3 nucleotides are TGTGCCAGCAGTGAAAAAGCGGGGTTGACAGATACGCAGTATTTT. It translates to CASSEKAGLTDTQYF.

The table lists this clone with a few counts. The chain has TRBV2 and TRBJ2-7; 8 bases line up with TRBD1. Germline V gene data show CDR1 as SNHLY and CDR2 as FYNNEI. The junction had 7 bases not matched to a gene; V was cut back by 6 bases and J by 0 bases. The CDR3 is 15 residues long. The DNA for the CDR3 is TGTGCCAGCAGGGGGGGAGGACAGGGCTCCTACGAGCAGTACTTC. It codes for CASRGGGQGSYEQYF.

The chain couples TRBV19 to TRBJ2-1; 8 bases align to TRBD2. This CDR3 is built from 16 residues. Trimming at V came to 4 bases and at J to 6 bases, leaving 11 bases not matched to a gene. Germline CDR1 reads LNHDA; CDR2 reads SQIVND (reference sequence). The CDR3 DNA sequence: TGTGCCAGTAGTACCACGCCCGGGACTAGGGGCAATGAGCAGTTCTTC. This sequence encodes CASSTTPGTRGNEQFF.

The rearrangement links TRBV24-1 to TRBJ2-1; 7 bases match TRBD1. The V segment lost 5 bases and the J segment 4 bases; nucleotides outside the gene matches: 7. CDR3 size: 15 residues. Germline V gene sequence: CDR1 KGHDR, CDR2 SFDVKD. The CDR3 region is CATSGEGTAYNEQFF. CDR3 DNA: TGTGCCACCAGTGGAGAAGGGACAGCTTACAATGAGCAGTTCTTC.

The chain employs TRBV5-1 and TRBJ2-3, with 7 bases lining up with TRBD2. V was pared by 0 bases and J by 0 bases, with 7 bases of the junction left unmatched. The germline gives CDR1 SGHRS, CDR2 YFSETQ. The CDR3 totals 17 residues. The CDR3 DNA reads as TGCGCCAGCAGCTTGGCGGGGGGAATCTCTAGCACAGATACGCAGTATTTT. Translation: CASSLAGGISSTDTQYF.

The chain couples TRBV28 to TRBJ1-6; D gene uncertain. CDR3 size: 14 residues. The V end was cut by 5 bases, the J end by 2 bases, with 7 bases between. Germline CDR1 is MDHEN and CDR2 is SYDVKM. The chain's CDR3 is CASSTGTYNSPLHF. The CDR3 DNA follows: TGTGCCAGCAGTACCGGGACCTATAATTCACCCCTCCACTTT.

This clone came up a few times. This chain joins TRBV7-2 and TRBJ2-2; 7 nucleotides line up with TRBD2. This CDR3 has 16 residues. V shed 2 bases and J 6 bases; nucleotides not matched to a gene: 9. CDR1 SGHTA and CDR2 FQGNSA come from the germline V gene. Here the CDR3 reads CASSLMGGGPAGELFF. DNA for the CDR3: TGTGCCAGCAGCTTAATGGGGGGAGGGCCGGCCGGGGAGCTGTTTTTT.